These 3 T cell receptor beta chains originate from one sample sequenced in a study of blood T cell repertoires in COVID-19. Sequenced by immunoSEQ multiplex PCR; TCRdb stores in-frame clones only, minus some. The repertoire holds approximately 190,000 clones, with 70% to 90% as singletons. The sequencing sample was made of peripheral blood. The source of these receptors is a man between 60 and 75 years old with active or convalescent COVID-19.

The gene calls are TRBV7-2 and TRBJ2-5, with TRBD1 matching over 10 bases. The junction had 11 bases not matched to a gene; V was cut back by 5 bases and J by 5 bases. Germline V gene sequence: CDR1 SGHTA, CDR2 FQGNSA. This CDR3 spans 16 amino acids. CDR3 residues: CASSGPGTGAWETQYF. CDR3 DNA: TGTGCCAGCAGCGGACCCGGGACAGGGGCGTGGGAGACCCAGTACTTC.

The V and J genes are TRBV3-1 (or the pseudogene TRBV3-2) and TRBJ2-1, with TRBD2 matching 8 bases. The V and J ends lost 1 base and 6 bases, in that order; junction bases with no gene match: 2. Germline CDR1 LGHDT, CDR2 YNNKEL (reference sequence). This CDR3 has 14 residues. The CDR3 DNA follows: TGTGCCAGCAGCCAAGCGGGGGGGCCCAATGAGCAGTTCTTC. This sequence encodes CASSQAGGPNEQFF.

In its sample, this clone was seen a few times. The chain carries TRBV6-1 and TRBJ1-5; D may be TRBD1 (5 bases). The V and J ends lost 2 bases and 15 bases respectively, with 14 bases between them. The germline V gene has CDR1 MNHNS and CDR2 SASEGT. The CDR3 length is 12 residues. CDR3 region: CASSELRGLRHF. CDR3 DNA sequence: TGTGCCAGCAGTGAACTTAGGGGCCTGAGGCATTTT.